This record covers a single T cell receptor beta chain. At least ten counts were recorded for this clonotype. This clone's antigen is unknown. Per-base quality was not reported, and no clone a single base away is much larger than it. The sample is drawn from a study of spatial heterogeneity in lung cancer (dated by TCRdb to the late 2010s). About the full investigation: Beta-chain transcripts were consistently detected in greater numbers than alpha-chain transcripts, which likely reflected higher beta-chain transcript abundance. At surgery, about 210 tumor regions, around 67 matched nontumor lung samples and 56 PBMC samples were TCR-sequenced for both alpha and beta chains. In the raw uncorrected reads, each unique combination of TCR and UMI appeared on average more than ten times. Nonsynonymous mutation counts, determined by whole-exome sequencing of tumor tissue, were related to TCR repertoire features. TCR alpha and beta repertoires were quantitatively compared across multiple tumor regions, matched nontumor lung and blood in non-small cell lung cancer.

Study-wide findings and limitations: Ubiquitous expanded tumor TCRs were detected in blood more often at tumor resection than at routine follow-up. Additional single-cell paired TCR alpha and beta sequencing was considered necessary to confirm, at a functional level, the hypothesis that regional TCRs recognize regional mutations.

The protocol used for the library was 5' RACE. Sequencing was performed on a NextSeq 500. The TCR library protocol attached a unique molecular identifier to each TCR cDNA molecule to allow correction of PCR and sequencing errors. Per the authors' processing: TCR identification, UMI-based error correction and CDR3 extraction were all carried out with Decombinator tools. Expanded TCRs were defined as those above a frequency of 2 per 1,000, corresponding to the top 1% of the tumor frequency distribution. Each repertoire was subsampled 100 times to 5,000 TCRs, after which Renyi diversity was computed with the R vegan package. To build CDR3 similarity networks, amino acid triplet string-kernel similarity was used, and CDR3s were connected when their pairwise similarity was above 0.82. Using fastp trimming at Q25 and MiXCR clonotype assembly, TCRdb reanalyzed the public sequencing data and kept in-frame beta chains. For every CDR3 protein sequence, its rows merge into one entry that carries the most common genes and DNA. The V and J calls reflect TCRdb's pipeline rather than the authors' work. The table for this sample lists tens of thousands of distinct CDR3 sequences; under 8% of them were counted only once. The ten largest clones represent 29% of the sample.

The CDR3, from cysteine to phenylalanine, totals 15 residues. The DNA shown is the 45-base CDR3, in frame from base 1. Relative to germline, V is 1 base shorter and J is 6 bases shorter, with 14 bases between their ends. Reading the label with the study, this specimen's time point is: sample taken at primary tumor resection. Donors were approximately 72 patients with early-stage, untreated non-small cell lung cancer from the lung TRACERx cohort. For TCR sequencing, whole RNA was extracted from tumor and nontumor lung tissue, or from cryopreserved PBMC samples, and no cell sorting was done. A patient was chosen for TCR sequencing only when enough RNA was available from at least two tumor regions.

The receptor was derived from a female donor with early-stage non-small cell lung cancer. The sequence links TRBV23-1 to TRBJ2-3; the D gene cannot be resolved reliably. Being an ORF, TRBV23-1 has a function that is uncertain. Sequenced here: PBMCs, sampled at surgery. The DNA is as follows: TGCGCCAGCAGTCAATGCCCCAGGAGACTGGATACGCAGTATTTT. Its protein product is CASSQCPRRLDTQYF.